This T cell receptor (beta chain) was captured in a study of cytomegalovirus exposure and HLA in healthy donors (dated by TCRdb to about 2017). At the level of the whole study: An earlier analysis of under 600 of the donors reported 250 to 350 Gb of sequence data and 117 million unique TCR beta sequences from roughly 180 million T cells. The aim of the study was to test whether cataloging public T cell receptors could identify signatures of past pathogen exposure. Of the approximately 400 genotyped donors, over 80% were placed in the genetic ancestry cluster associated with self-reported Caucasian donors. Along with the approximately 600-subject first cohort, a separate validation cohort of over 90 different subjects was used. An earlier analysis of roughly 580 of the donors used high-throughput TCR beta sequencing to judge whether each TCR beta V gene segment behaved as functional or pseudogenic. Every repertoire in the discovery cohort had been generated on one and the same sequencing platform. A later analysis re-analyzed previously published TCR beta repertoires from 666 donors and added high-resolution HLA genotyping to study TCR occurrence patterns. In a later genetic analysis, genome-wide SNP genotypes for about three fifths of the 666 donors were used, and that subset was treated as a discovery cohort. The study used immunosequencing to profile the T cell repertoires of 666 subjects and linked those repertoires to cytomegalovirus serostatus. The study combined high-throughput TCR immunosequencing, statistical association of individual TCRs with disease status, and machine learning to predict cytomegalovirus infection status. Around 300 gigabases of sequencing data and 70 million to 85 million unique TCR sequences were included in an early release covering roughly 600 HLA-typed donors. Several DR-DQ haplotypes were handled as single units for association and clustering, since linkage in the cohort was strong. The number of donors typed differed by locus, with roughly 620-630 for A, B, C, DRB1 and DQB1, roughly 520 for DQA1, about 610 for DPA1, and 472 for DPB1. HLA typing covered class I and class II loci at four-digit resolution. Alongside the repertoire data, information on donor age, sex, ethnicity and CMV serostatus was compiled. Across 300 to 500 genotyped donors of the cohort, an average of approximately 200,000 unique TCR beta nucleotide sequences per donor were sequenced, and around 20% of those sequences were non-productive. The later analysis used no new phenotypic data to find candidate immune exposures, relying instead on TCR beta sequences and their occurrence across donors.

Overall study results and their limits: A later analysis associated 16,951 TCR beta sequences with specific HLA alleles at a false discovery rate of 0.05. According to the authors, the approach could potentially be generalized to other disease states and immunological phenotypes. In vitro tests confirmed that a few of the cytomegalovirus-associated TCR beta chains recognize cytomegalovirus antigens. The classifier was reported to diagnose cytomegalovirus status with high specificity and sensitivity in both the original and validation cohorts. A total of roughly 160 TCR beta chains were listed by the study as associated with cytomegalovirus. The cohort was sequenced for TCR beta chains only, and without alpha or paired-chain data the features that could be detected were limited. A cluster of highly shared sequence variants was judged likely to be a technical artifact of the sequencing pipeline. An earlier analysis of roughly 570 of the donors showed that most TCR beta V segments appeared in productive rearrangements either about 87% or about 30% of the time, which broadly matched IMGT annotations. Roughly uniform sequencing depth across donors was assumed in presence/absence analyses, although this assumption may not hold. While some public TCRs were present in many individuals, most TCR sequences turned up only very rarely across donors. An association between a missense DCLRE1C variant and V-gene and J-gene trimming of TCR beta chains was found in a later genetic analysis and replicated in an independent cohort. Some IMGT-functional V segments, including TRBV6-2 and TRBV6-3, could not be distinguished by the 87-base-pair reads and were therefore excluded. Correlated functional status among segregating V segments might reflect linkage disequilibrium, but an unknown experimental factor could not be ruled out. In a later analysis, HLA-associated TCR beta chains showed more clonal expansion and lower generation probabilities than non-associated chains that were equally common. According to a later analysis, most CMV-associated TCR beta chains appeared to be HLA-restricted, and the HLA associations seemed to be driven largely by CMV exposure. Assigning TCR associations to individual alleles was difficult when HLA alleles, especially DR and DQ, strongly co-occurred. HLA typing was unavailable for some donors at each locus, so association tests used only the typed subset. The earlier analysis of about 600 of the donors excluded approximately 17 rarely observed V segments, including chromosome 9 orphons, because counts were too low. In a later analysis, TCR association rates were found to vary across HLA loci, with the most associated TCRs seen for DRB1 alleles and the fewest for HLA-C alleles. A further reported finding was that TCR beta sequences accurately predicted the HLA-A and HLA-B alleles for most subjects in the first cohort. A later analysis reported that several top co-occurrence clusters appeared linked to parvovirus B19, influenza, CMV and Epstein-Barr virus. A later genetic analysis reported fewer N-insertions in productive TCRs among donors in an Asian-associated ancestry cluster than the roughly 620-donor mean. CMV serostatus was the only immune exposure information available for the cohort.

From the cysteine through the phenylalanine, the CDR3 covers 13 amino acids. The retained sequence is limited to the CDR3, 39 bases, with the frame set at the first base. The germline V gene encodes CDR1 MNHEY and CDR2 SMNVEV (reference sequence). A distance of 6 bases separates the germline ends of V and J, which lose 0 bases and 4 bases respectively. The library was obtained by the immunoSEQ multiplex PCR assay. For the multiplex PCR, a mixture combining 60 forward primers for TCR Vbeta segments and 13 reverse primers for TCR Jbeta segments was used. The CDR3 region of rearranged TCR beta genes was amplified from genomic DNA with a multiplex PCR assay. The Illumina HiSeq System was used to sequence the amplified TCR beta libraries as 87-base-pair reads. The authors' analysis ran thus. In a later analysis, tens of millions of unique TCR beta chains were counted across the roughly 700 repertoires, and about 10 million of these chains were shared by at least two donors. Raw reads were error-corrected and collapsed into unique sequences with a nearest-neighbor algorithm that merged closely related sequences to remove PCR and sequencing errors. Alignment of CDR3 sequences to IMGT reference sequences was used to assign V, D and J gene segments. Each retained sequence needed at least a six-nucleotide match to both a V gene segment and a J gene segment. A rearrangement counted as productive if the CDR3 had no stop codons and remained in frame with V and J, and every other rearrangement counted as non-productive. Following IMGT convention, CDR3 was defined as the stretch from the second conserved V-encoded cysteine up to the conserved J-encoded phenylalanine. Sequences without an unambiguous match to a single V gene segment were excluded from the earlier analysis of 587 of the donors. An earlier analysis of 550 to 650 of the donors classified V segments as functional when productive rearrangements were above 56.7% and as segregating when the standard deviation between donors was above 5%. A statistical classification framework was built for diagnosing cytomegalovirus status from the catalog of TCR beta chain sequences. In a later analysis, V and J genes were assigned by comparing TCR nucleotide sequences against IMGT/GENE-DB human TR gene sequences. In a later analysis, CDR3 sequences and most-parsimonious VDJ recombination scenarios were assigned using the TCRdist pipeline. A later analysis defined each TCR beta chain by its CDR3 amino acid sequence plus V-gene family, and excluded reads lacking a unique V-gene family. In a later analysis, approximately 590 highly shared, low-generation-probability nucleotide sequences were removed to address suspected cross-contamination and a sequencing artifact. In a later analysis, a clonal expansion index was calculated for each public chain from normalized within-repertoire ranks of inferred template counts. In a later analysis, generation probabilities were computed using a VDJ recombination model fitted to out-of-frame rearrangements, and the results were checked against IGoR. In a later analysis, hypergeometric tests were used to score TCR-TCR, TCR-HLA and TCR-CMV co-occurrence, with a repertoire-size bias correction applied to TCR pairs. A later analysis estimated false discovery rates by permuting HLA or CMV assignments 20 times. In a later analysis, co-occurring TCRs were grouped using DBSCAN, and TCRdist sequence similarity was added for clustering within HLA-allele-positive subsets. For co-occurrence clustering, repertoires with fewer than 30,000 or more than 120,000 public chains were excluded, along with five or six repertoires with anomalous nucleotide sharing. Here the immuneACCESS table is served through TCRdb, limited to in-frame sequences with V and J called. Missing clones are a known gap in these copies; in checked studies unresolved V genes cover under half, and the rest lacks a known reason. V and J calls and clone size come straight from that table; D and trimming were deduced from the DNA. This sample's table contains around 84,000 clones. The ten top clones hold about 4.6% of the sample.

In total, approximately 610 healthy bone marrow donors made up the cohort. At the time of sampling, every cohort member was nominally healthy, though immune exposures that went unrecorded were likely present. The donor was CMV seronegative and was included in the group of several hundred seronegative cohort members. A peripheral blood sample was collected from each donor, and TCR beta sequencing was performed on peripheral blood mononuclear cells. The Qiagen DNeasy Blood Extraction Kit was used to extract genomic DNA from the blood cell samples. Remarks on this clone: It lacks a known antigen.

The sequencing input was PBMCs. This receptor was identified in a man aged 30-40 years in good health and CMV-seronegative. The chain was built from TRBV27 and TRBJ1-2, with no confidently assigned D gene. The DNA sequence is TGTGCCAGCAGTTTATCGCGGGGCTATGGCTACACCTTC. Translated, it reads CASSLSRGYGYTF.